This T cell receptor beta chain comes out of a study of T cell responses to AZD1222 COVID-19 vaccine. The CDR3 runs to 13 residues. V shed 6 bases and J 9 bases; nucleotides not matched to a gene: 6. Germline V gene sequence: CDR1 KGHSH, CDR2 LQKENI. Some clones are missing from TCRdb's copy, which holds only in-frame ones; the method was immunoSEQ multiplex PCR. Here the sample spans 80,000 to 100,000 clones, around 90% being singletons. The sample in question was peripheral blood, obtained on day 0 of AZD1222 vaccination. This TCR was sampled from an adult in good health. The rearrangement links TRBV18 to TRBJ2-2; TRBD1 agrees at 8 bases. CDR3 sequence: CASSPDRDRELFF. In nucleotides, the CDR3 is TGTGCCAGCTCCCCGGACAGGGACCGGGAGCTGTTTTTT.